This T cell receptor (beta chain) was obtained from a study of blood T cell repertoires in COVID-19. Here immunoSEQ multiplex PCR was the method, and the copy in TCRdb shows in-frame clones only, minus some. The repertoire holds under 250,000 clones, with roughly 80% as singletons. Seattle's enrolled individuals joined amid active infection and were then monitored longitudinally. The sequence was obtained from a woman between 65 and 79 years old with COVID-19, enrolled during active disease. Sequencing was performed on peripheral blood.

CDR3 sequence (DNA): TGTGCCAGCCGAAGGACTAGCGGGACCTACGAGCAGTACTTC. Protein product: CASRRTSGTYEQYF. The V and J genes are TRBV2 and TRBJ2-7, with 12 nucleotides matching TRBD2. V shed 8 bases, J shed 2 bases, and the junction held 4 bases outside the gene matches. The CDR3 loop spans 14 amino acids. The germline V gene encodes CDR1 SNHLY and CDR2 FYNNEI.